A single sample is the source of the 22 T cell receptor beta chains below, sequenced in a study of cytomegalovirus exposure and HLA in healthy donors. The PCR used 60 Vbeta and 13 Jbeta primers. The repertoire was sequenced with immunoSEQ multiplex PCR; TCRdb's copy has only in-frame clones and lacks some. The top ten hold roughly 2% of the sample, which has about 160,000 clones, about 75% seen once. Sequenced: PBMCs. These receptors were taken from a female donor in good health and CMV-seronegative.

V and J are TRBV30 and TRBJ1-5; no firm D call. The V gene lost 3 bases and the J gene lost 0 bases, with 12 bases spanning the gap. Germline values: CDR1 GTSNPN, CDR2 SVGIG (reference sequence). This CDR3 is 15 amino acids long. CDR3 bases: TGTGCCTGGAGGGCCCGGGGTTATAGCAATCAGCCCCAGCATTTT. Protein product: CAWRARGYSNQPQHF.

This chain links TRBV6-1 with TRBJ2-3, with 7 bases lining up with TRBD1. Germline values: CDR1 MNHNS, CDR2 SASEGT. J lost 5 bases, V lost 4 bases, and 9 bases had no gene match. The CDR3 extends over 15 amino acids. The DNA of the CDR3 is TGTGCCAGCAGTGGGAGACAGGGCGGTGAAGATACGCAGTATTTT. This gives the protein CASSGRQGGEDTQYF.

The V gene is TRBV9, the J gene TRBJ2-2, with D unresolved. V dropped 4 bases and J dropped 6 bases, with 10 bases sitting between them. Germline values: CDR1 SGDLS, CDR2 YYNGEE. This CDR3 is 13 amino acids long. Written as DNA, the CDR3 is TGTGCCAGCAGCATCCAATCCCCCGGGGAGCTGTTTTTT. Its protein is CASSIQSPGELFF.

Comment on this clone: One junction end disagrees with the germline gene, perhaps due to a read error. The chain combines TRBV5-4 with TRBJ2-5; D not certain. Per germline, CDR1 SGHNT and CDR2 YYREEE (reference sequence). The CDR3 sequence is 15 residues long. DNA of the CDR3: TGTGCCAGCAGCTTGAAGAGGCGAAACCAGGAGACCCAGTACTTC. Translating gives CASSLKRRNQETQYF.

This chain connects TRBV6-6 to TRBJ1-2; D possibly corresponds to TRBD1 (5 bases). V was cut by 4 bases and J by 8 bases, with 14 bases left in between. The CDR3 sequence is 13 residues long. Germline CDR1 and CDR2: MNHNY and SVGAGI (reference sequence). The CDR3 spells CASSSPSGWGYTF. DNA of the CDR3: TGTGCCAGCAGTTCCCCCTCAGGGTGGGGCTACACCTTC.

J is TRBJ1-5 and V is TRBV30; D is unclear. The CDR3 runs 15 residues. Germline loops: CDR1 GTSNPN, CDR2 SVGIG (reference sequence). V dropped 1 base and J dropped 3 bases, with 13 bases sitting between them. This CDR3 reads CAWSASRPDNQPQHF. CDR3 nucleotides: TGTGCCTGGAGTGCATCTAGACCGGACAATCAGCCCCAGCATTTT.

J is TRBJ1-4 and V is TRBV7-9, with D unclear. The CDR3 is 18 amino acids. Germline CDR1 is SEHNR and CDR2 is FQNEAQ (reference sequence). V lost 3 bases to trimming and J lost 0 bases, with 17 bases between them. CDR3 DNA sequence: TGTGCCAGCAGCTTGGATACAGCCTTATTTACAACTAATGAAAAACTGTTTTTT. This encodes CASSLDTALFTTNEKLFF.

The chain carries TRBV19 and TRBJ1-1; TRBD1 is a possible D gene (5 bases). CDR1 and CDR2 (germline): LNHDA, SQIVND (reference sequence). The CDR3 spans 15 residues. The ends were cut back, 0 bases at V and 7 bases at J, with 15 bases in the middle. CDR3 sequence: CASSIDEGGALEAFF. DNA for the CDR3: TGTGCCAGTAGTATAGATGAGGGAGGGGCCCTTGAAGCTTTCTTT.

The J gene is TRBJ1-3, the V gene TRBV6-6; D gene unclear. The ends were cut back, 2 bases at V and 4 bases at J, with 9 bases in the middle. Germline lookup yields CDR1 MNHNY and CDR2 SVGAGI (reference sequence). The CDR3 contains 14 residues. The CDR3 sequence: CASSYGGPGNTIYF. CDR3 DNA sequence: TGTGCCAGCAGTTACGGAGGCCCAGGAAACACCATATATTTT.

The CDR3 DNA reads TGCGCCAGCAGTCAACAGGGGAACACCGGGGAGCTGTTTTTT. This codes for CASSQQGNTGELFF. V gene TRBV5-1 combines with J gene TRBJ2-2; D possibly corresponds to TRBD1 (6 bases). Trimming pared 5 bases from V and 1 base from J, leaving 9 bases between. Germline CDR1 and CDR2: SGHRS and YFSETQ. The CDR3 runs to 14 residues.

V usage is TRBV7-2 and J usage is TRBJ2-1; 9 nucleotides match TRBD1. J gave up 4 bases and V 5 bases, and 6 bases lay outside the gene matches. The CDR3 extends over 15 amino acids. The V gene's germline CDR1 is SGHTA and CDR2 FQGNSA. CDR3 sequence (DNA): TGTGCCAGCAGCCTACCGGGACAGGGATACAATGAGCAGTTCTTC. This encodes CASSLPGQGYNEQFF. Using reference TRBV7-2 and TRBJ2-1 for the parts outside the CDR3, the full variable domain is GAGVSQSPSNKVTEKGKDVELRCDPISGHTALYWYRQSLGQGLEFLIYFQGNSAPDKSGLPSDRFSAERTGGSVSTLTIQRTQQEDSAVYLCASSLPGQGYNEQFFGPGTRLTVL.

The chain joins TRBV30 to TRBJ1-1; D is uncertain. V lost 0 bases to trimming and J lost 3 bases, with 8 bases between them. This CDR3 has 13 amino acids. CDR1 is GTSNPN and CDR2 is SVGIG in the germline V gene (reference sequence). This CDR3 is CAWSVLGYTEAFF. CDR3 in DNA: TGTGCCTGGAGTGTACTAGGGTACACTGAAGCTTTCTTT.

This clone was picked up a small number of times. The chain joins TRBV11-3 to TRBJ2-1, with 8 bases identical to TRBD2. The CDR3 covers 13 residues. The V and J ends lost 8 bases and 9 bases, in that order; junction bases with no gene match: 9. Per the germline V gene, CDR1 is SGHNT and CDR2 is YENEEA. CDR3 coding DNA: TGTGCCAGCCAAGCGGGAGAATCCGGTGAGCAGTTCTTC. Protein: CASQAGESGEQFF.

This clone was counted only a few times. This chain uses TRBV10-3 with TRBJ1-2, with D perhaps matching TRBD1 (5 bases). The CDR3 totals 13 residues. V was trimmed by 3 bases and J by 8 bases, leaving 13 bases between them. From germline, CDR1 is ENHRY and CDR2 SYGVKD. The CDR3 is CAISDPGREGYTF. CDR3 nucleotide sequence: TGTGCCATCAGTGATCCGGGACGGGAGGGCTACACCTTC.

The genes are TRBV7-9 and TRBJ1-5; D remains unclear. V gave up 1 base and J gave up 6 bases, with 16 bases separating them. The CDR3 consists of 16 residues. Per germline, CDR1 SEHNR and CDR2 FQNEAQ (reference sequence). CDR3 sequence: CASSLGSGIGSQPQHF. The CDR3 coding sequence is TGTGCCAGCAGCTTAGGATCCGGGATCGGGTCTCAGCCCCAGCATTTT.

This chain links TRBV7-9 with TRBJ2-3; 11 bases map to TRBD2. The CDR3 has 16 amino acids. Losses at the gene ends were 3 bases for V and 0 bases for J; bases not matched to a gene: 2. CDR1 and CDR2 (germline): SEHNR, FQNEAQ (reference sequence). The CDR3 loop reads CASSFGTSGSTDTQYF. CDR3 bases: TGTGCCAGCAGCTTCGGGACTAGCGGTAGCACAGATACGCAGTATTTT.

The genes are TRBV5-1 and TRBJ2-7, with 9 nucleotides matching TRBD1. The CDR3 runs to 15 residues. Trimming removed 7 bases from V and 4 bases from J; junction bases left unmatched: 12. The germline CDR1 and CDR2 sequences are SGHRS and YFSETQ. The CDR3 region is CASGLGTGSPYEQYF. As DNA, the CDR3 is TGCGCCAGCGGACTCGGGACAGGGTCTCCTTACGAGCAGTACTTC.

This clone was picked up one time. CDR3 in amino acids: CASSYGTGTGEETQYF. The CDR3 DNA is TGTGCCAGCAGTTACGGGACCGGGACAGGGGAAGAGACCCAGTACTTC. The chain joins TRBV27 to TRBJ2-5; 10 nucleotides agree with TRBD1. Losses at the gene ends were 4 bases for V and 3 bases for J; bases not matched to a gene: 8. Germline assignment: CDR1 MNHEY and CDR2 SMNVEV (reference sequence). The CDR3 consists of 16 residues.

The table lists this clone with many counts. In nucleotides, the CDR3 is TGTGCCAGCAGTGACGGGGACAGGGGGTACGAGCAGTACTTC. As protein: CASSDGDRGYEQYF. The J gene is TRBJ2-7, the V gene TRBV25-1; 11 bases are shared with TRBD1. Germline V CDR1 and CDR2: MGHDK, SYGVNS. There are 14 residues in the CDR3. Germline trimming cut 3 bases from V and 4 bases from J; bases unmatched to any gene: 2.

CDR3 nucleotide sequence: TGTGCCAGCAGCGTAGACGGGAGGGCAGATACGCAGTATTTT. It translates to CASSVDGRADTQYF. V is TRBV9 and J is TRBJ2-3; 8 bases map to TRBD2. The germline gives CDR1 SGDLS, CDR2 YYNGEE. This CDR3 is 14 amino acids long. The V and J ends lost 0 bases and 4 bases, in that order; junction bases with no gene match: 1.

CDR3 sequence (DNA): TGTGCCAGCAGTGAAAGGGGGCAGACTAACTATGGCTACACCTTC. Encoded protein: CASSERGQTNYGYTF. The rearrangement links TRBV25-1 to TRBJ1-2; 7 nucleotides agree with TRBD1. This CDR3 region has 15 residues. V was clipped by 2 bases and J by 0 bases; unmatched bases: 3. Germline V gene sequence: CDR1 MGHDK, CDR2 SYGVNS.

The J gene is TRBJ2-7, the V gene TRBV6-4; 11 bases fit TRBD2. CDR3 length: 15 amino acids. V trimming: 6 bases; J trimming: 1 base; junction bases outside the gene matches: 5. Germline CDR1 MRHNA, CDR2 SNTAGT. CDR3 DNA: TGTGCCAGCAGCAAAACTAGCGGGGGATCCTACGAGCAGTACTTC. It specifies CASSKTSGGSYEQYF.